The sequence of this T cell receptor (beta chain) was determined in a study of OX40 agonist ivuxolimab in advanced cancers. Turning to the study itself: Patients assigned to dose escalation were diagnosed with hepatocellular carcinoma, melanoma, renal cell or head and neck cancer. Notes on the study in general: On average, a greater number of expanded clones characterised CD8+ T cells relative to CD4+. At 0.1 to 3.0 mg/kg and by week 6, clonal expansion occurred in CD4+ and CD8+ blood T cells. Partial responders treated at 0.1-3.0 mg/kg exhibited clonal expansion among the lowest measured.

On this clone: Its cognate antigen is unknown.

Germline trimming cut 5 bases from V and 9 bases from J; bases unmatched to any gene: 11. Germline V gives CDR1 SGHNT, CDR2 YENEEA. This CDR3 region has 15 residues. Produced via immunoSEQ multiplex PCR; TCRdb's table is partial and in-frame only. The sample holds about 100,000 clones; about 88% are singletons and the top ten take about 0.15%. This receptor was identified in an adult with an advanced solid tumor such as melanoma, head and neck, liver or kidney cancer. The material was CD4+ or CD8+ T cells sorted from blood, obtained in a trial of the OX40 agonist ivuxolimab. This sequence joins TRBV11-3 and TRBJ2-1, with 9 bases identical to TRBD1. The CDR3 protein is CASSDDRGLLGEQFF. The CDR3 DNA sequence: TGTGCCAGCAGCGACGACAGGGGGTTATTGGGTGAGCAGTTCTTC.